Listed below are T cell receptor beta chains from one sample, sequenced in a study of cytomegalovirus exposure and HLA in healthy donors. Repertoires were generated with immunoSEQ multiplex PCR, while TCRdb's copy carries only in-frame clones and drops some. The table has 150,000 to 200,000 clones, 85% to 90% seen once. Specimen: PBMCs. These receptors all come from a woman aged 18-29 years in good health and CMV-seropositive. CDR3s include the opening cysteine and the closing phenylalanine or tryptophan. A D gene is named only where the DNA matches it firmly. Some rows mark clone size as missing; the rest say once, few, many or name a class of expanded clone.

V gene,J gene,D gene,clone size,CDR3 DNA,CDR3 protein
TRBV28,TRBJ2-7,.,.,TGTGCCAGCAGGGAGGGACCAGCCTACGAGCAGTACTTC,CASREGPAYEQYF
TRBV5-1,TRBJ1-2,TRBD1,.,TGCGCCAGCAGCTTCCTACAGGGGGCTGACTATGGCTACACCTTC,CASSFLQGADYGYTF
TRBV27,TRBJ2-1,TRBD1,.,TGTGCCAGCAGGTCCGGGACAGGGGGTTATAATGAGCAGTTCTTC,CASRSGTGGYNEQFF
TRBV19,TRBJ1-5,TRBD1,.,TGTGCCAGTAGCTCCGACAGGGGAGGCAATCAGCCCCAGCATTTT,CASSSDRGGNQPQHF
TRBV6-1,TRBJ2-3,TRBD2,.,TGTGCCAGCAGTAATAGCGGGAGTGGCGCAGATACGCAGTATTTT,CASSNSGSGADTQYF
TRBV30,TRBJ2-1,.,.,TGTGCCTGGAGTGTAAGGACTATCATCTACAATGAGCAGTTCTTC,CAWSVRTIIYNEQFF
TRBV28,TRBJ2-5,TRBD2,.,TGTGCCAGCAGTTCTGACCGCCGGGGGGTCGGGGAGACCCAGTACTTC,CASSSDRRGVGETQYF
TRBV30,TRBJ2-3,.,.,TGTGCCTGGACCGGATTAAGTTTAGGGGCAGATACGCAGTATTTT,CAWTGLSLGADTQYF
TRBV5-4,TRBJ2-1,TRBD2,.,TGTGCCAGCAGCACTAGCGGGAGGATCGACAATGAGCAGTTCTTC,CASSTSGRIDNEQFF
TRBV5-1,TRBJ1-5,.,.,TGCGCCAGCAGCTTGGCGGGGGGGAGCAATCAGCCCCAGCATTTT,CASSLAGGSNQPQHF
TRBV5-1,TRBJ1-1,TRBD1,.,TGCGCCAGCAGCTTGATGGGACAGGGCACTGAAGCTTTCTTT,CASSLMGQGTEAFF
TRBV5-4,TRBJ2-3,TRBD2,.,TGTGCCAGCAGCTTATTCTCCGGGACTAGCGTGAGCACAGATACGCAGTATTTT,CASSLFSGTSVSTDTQYF
TRBV10-3,TRBJ1-4,TRBD1,.,TGTGCCACCTACCCGGGACAGGGGGCATATGAAAAACTGTTTTTT,CATYPGQGAYEKLFF
TRBV18,TRBJ2-1,.,.,TGTGCCAGCTCACCCTCCCGACAGAACTCCTACAATGAGCAGTTCTTC,CASSPSRQNSYNEQFF
TRBV27,TRBJ2-5,.,.,TGTGCCAGCAGTTTAAAACGGGAGAAAGAGACCCAGTACTTC,CASSLKREKETQYF
TRBV6-5,TRBJ1-2,TRBD1,.,TGTGCCAGCAGTTCTCCAGGGGGTGGCTACACCTTC,CASSSPGGGYTF
TRBV7-4,TRBJ2-2,.,.,TGTGCCAGCAGCTTAGTTGACAGGTACACCGGGGAGCTGTTTTTT,CASSLVDRYTGELFF
TRBV2,TRBJ1-1,.,few,TGTGCCAGCAAGGTAGACACAGCGAACACTGAAGCTTTCTTT,CASKVDTANTEAFF
TRBV7-9,TRBJ1-1,TRBD1,once,TGTGCCAGCAGCTTATCGGCAGGGGGTAACACTGAAGCTTTCTTT,CASSLSAGGNTEAFF
TRBV5-1,TRBJ2-7,.,.,TGCGCCAGCAGCGGCAGGGGGGTGTACGACGAGCAGTACTTC,CASSGRGVYDEQYF
TRBV4-2,TRBJ1-3,TRBD1,once,TGTGCCAGCAGCCAAGTTGGACAGGGCCTTGGAAACACCATATATTTT,CASSQVGQGLGNTIYF
TRBV6-5,TRBJ2-1,.,few,TGTGCCAGCTCCCCTAGGCGGGATTTCAATGAGCAGTTCTTC,CASSPRRDFNEQFF
TRBV9,TRBJ2-3,TRBD1,few,TGTGCCAGCAGCGTTTCGCCGGGACAGGGGGCAGATACGCAGTATTTT,CASSVSPGQGADTQYF
TRBV7-3,TRBJ2-7,TRBD1,.,TGTGCCAGCAGTCCATTCCCGGGACAGGGCTACGAGCAGTACTTC,CASSPFPGQGYEQYF
TRBV19,TRBJ2-7,TRBD2,.,TGTGCCAGTAGTCCGCGGGGGACTAGCGGGAGTTCGGGCTACGAGCAGTACTTC,CASSPRGTSGSSGYEQYF
TRBV19,TRBJ1-5,.,.,TGTGCCAGTAGTATTGAACAGGGATCGACTAGCAATCAGCCCCAGCATTTT,CASSIEQGSTSNQPQHF
TRBV6-5,TRBJ2-5,TRBD1,.,TGTGCCAGCAGTCGGACAGGGGAAGAGACCCAGTACTTC,CASSRTGEETQYF
TRBV28,TRBJ1-2,TRBD1,.,TGTGCCAGCAGTGTCTACAGGGGAAATGGCTACACCTTC,CASSVYRGNGYTF
TRBV4-3,TRBJ1-2,.,.,TGCGCCAGCAGCCAGTTGGGCGGGAATGGCTACACCTTC,CASSQLGGNGYTF
TRBV2,TRBJ2-2,TRBD2,.,TGTGCCAGCAAGATCGATATAGCGGGAGGGCCGACCGGGGAGCTGTTTTTT,CASKIDIAGGPTGELFF
TRBV10-3,TRBJ2-3,.,.,TGTGCCATCAGTGAGTCGATAGGGGCGACAGATACGCAGTATTTT,CAISESIGATDTQYF
TRBV28,TRBJ2-7,.,once,TGTGCCAGCACTTCTTCTCCTGCCTACGAGCAGTACTTC,CASTSSPAYEQYF
TRBV11-2,TRBJ2-7,TRBD1,once,TGTGCCAGCAGCTTCGGACAGGGCGAGCAGTACTTC,CASSFGQGEQYF
TRBV7-9,TRBJ2-3,.,.,TGTGCCAGCAGCCTCTTCTCCGGCAGGGCGGCCTCCGATACGCAGTATTTT,CASSLFSGRAASDTQYF
TRBV5-1,TRBJ1-1,.,.,TGCGCCAGCAGCTTGACAGGCGGGGTCGATCAAGCTTTCTTT,CASSLTGGVDQAFF
TRBV6-1,TRBJ1-3,.,.,TGTGCCAGCACAGGGGGAAACACCATATATTTT,CASTGGNTIYF